This T cell receptor beta chain was profiled in a study of response to subunit inactivated influenza vaccine. Study-wide findings and caveats: Each seasonal influenza vaccination recruits few new T cells, the authors suggested.

TCRdb independently ran MiXCR on the RT-PCR reads; one entry per CDR3 protein. The repertoire holds around 710,000 distinct CDR3 sequences, with approximately 13% as singletons. The CDR3 has 15 residues. As regards this clonotype: The antigen is unknown.

The sequencing here drew on PBMCs from blood, taken less than 15 days before vaccination. The V call is TRBV21-1, the J call TRBJ1-4; the table's D call TRBD1 went unverified against the DNA. TRBV21-1 is noted as a pseudogene. The source of this sequence is a man between 45 and 60 years old who received an inactivated influenza vaccine. The CDR3 loop is CASRPLRTGDEKLFF. The CDR3 region has the DNA TGTGCCAGCAGGCCACTCCGGACAGGGGATGAAAAACTGTTTTTT.